This T cell receptor (beta chain) is from a study of T cell changes during pregnancy in multiple sclerosis (dated by TCRdb to the late 2010s). In the study overall: Changes in the T cell repertoire over the course of pregnancy were examined in this study in women with multiple sclerosis.

Libraries came from the immunoSEQ multiplex PCR assay. TCRdb re-hosts the immuneACCESS table, in-frame sequences only. Its copies lack some clones; in the studies checked, an unresolved V gene accounts for under half of them, and the cause for the rest is not known. This sample has tens of thousands of clones in its table, and about 91% of those were observed once. The top ten constitute 0.76% of the sample. The V end loses 5 bases and the J end loses 7 bases, and a stretch of 12 bases separates them. Via the germline V gene, CDR1 is SGHTA and CDR2 FQGNSA. The CDR3, cysteine through phenylalanine, is 12 amino acids long. Only the CDR3 portion is preserved as DNA: 36 bases, with reading frame beginning at the first base. Of note for this clone: Its antigen is still unknown. Per-base quality was not reported, and no clone a single base away is much larger than it.

The specimen was CD4+ T cells from peripheral blood mononuclear cells, collected in the first trimester of pregnancy. This receptor was obtained from a female donor with multiple sclerosis, enrolled in a pregnancy study. The V and J genes are TRBV7-2 and TRBJ2-7; a tentative D call is TRBD1 (5 bases match). At the DNA level, the sequence is TGTGCCAGCAGCCGGCAGGGTAGGGAGCAGTACTTC. Its protein product is CASSRQGREQYF.